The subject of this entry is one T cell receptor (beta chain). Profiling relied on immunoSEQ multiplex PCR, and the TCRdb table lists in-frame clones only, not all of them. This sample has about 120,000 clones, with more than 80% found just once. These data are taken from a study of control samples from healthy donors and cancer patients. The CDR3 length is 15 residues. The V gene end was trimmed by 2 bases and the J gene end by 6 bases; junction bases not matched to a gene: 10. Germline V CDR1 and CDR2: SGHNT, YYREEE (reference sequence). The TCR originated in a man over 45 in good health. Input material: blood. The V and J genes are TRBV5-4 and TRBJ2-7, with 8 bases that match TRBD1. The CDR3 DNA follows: TGTGCCAGCAGCTTCAAGGACAGGGACGACGGCGAGCAGTACTTC. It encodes CASSFKDRDDGEQYF.